This TCR beta chain is drawn from a study of shared clonotypes between healthy human individuals (dated by TCRdb to about 2020). For context, the study as a whole: Three men and a couple of women, aged 18 to 49 years, made up the cohort. For each donor, three plates each were used for CD4 naive and CD4 memory, two plates were used for CD8 naive, and one plate was used for CD8 memory. Each donor's leukapheresis produced roughly between roughly 0.85 and 9.5 billion PBMCs. To estimate repertoire size and how much clonotypes are shared between individuals, the study performed deep sequencing of blood TCR repertoires from roughly five healthy adults. To increase sequencing depth and limit assay-specific biases, TCR repertoire library preparation and sequencing were carried out by different laboratories using diverse techniques.

The donors were healthy, HIV-negative adults who had no recently reported acute infections or vaccinations. Every donor was a Caucasian adult residing in Nashville, Tennessee, USA. CD4+ T cells were enriched by magnetic negative selection, after which naive cells were positively selected on CD45RA and the negative fraction was taken as the memory subset. After blood collection by leukapheresis, PBMCs were isolated using Ficoll-Histopaque density gradient centrifugation and then cryopreserved in the vapor phase of liquid nitrogen. Analytical flow cytometry was used to check the purity and quantity of each magnetically sorted T cell population. Genomic DNA was isolated from each sorted fraction and quantified by UV absorbance on a Nanodrop 2000c. Using the deep immunoSEQ assay, multiplex PCR amplified TCR CDR3 regions from genomic DNA. Extracted genomic DNA from each cell subset was distributed evenly across all wells of several immunoSEQ 96-well plates, and each plate was treated as a replicate. For sorted subsets, around 200 ng genomic DNA, equal to about 30,000 T cell genomes, was loaded into each replicate PCR. The purified libraries were quantified using a Qubit 3.0 fluorometer, sized with a Bioanalyzer 2100, and then quantified again using the KAPA Library Quantification kit. A separate single-read 150-cycle Illumina NextSeq 550 flow cell was used to sequence each immunoSEQ 96-well plate. The authors processed their data as follows. The immunoSEQ output contained only junctional sequences without quality scores, so filtering could not match that applied to full-length reads. To assign V/J genes and CDR3, sequences were annotated using PyIR, a Python wrapper for IgBLAST v1.9, with IMGT germline references. Any read was removed if the V/J assignment was weak (E-value above 1e-6), the CDR3 was missing, or the read contained stop codons, out-of-frame junctions, or ambiguous translated residues. A V3J clonotype was defined by an identical inferred V gene, J gene, and CDR3 amino acid sequence. Percentage overlap between repertoires was calculated by dividing the number of shared unique clonotypes by the size of the smaller repertoire. Richness of each repertoire was evaluated using RTK rarefaction, the Chao1 estimator, and Recon v2.1 estimates of unobserved clonotypes. OLGA was used to compute generation probabilities for all TCRbeta clonotypes that the gDNA method yielded from a few donors. TCRdb's version of the immuneACCESS table is confined to in-frame rearrangements and falls short of the full clone set. An unresolved V gene accounts for under half of the shortfall where checked; the remainder is of unknown origin. Clonal size and the V and J genes are those of that table, whereas D and trimming came from the DNA. Counted in this sample were under 650,000 clones; around 96% of them appeared once. Together, the top ten hold under 0.06% of the sample.

Notes on this clone: Its binding antigen is unknown. No much larger clone exists at a distance of one base, and base qualities are not known.

Overall study results and their limits: Sampling was limited to blood, and TCR repertoires in tissue likely differ from TCR repertoires in blood. Higher generation probabilities were observed for clonotypes shared by all four sorted-subset donors than for non-shared clonotypes. Pairwise subsampling indicated that sequencing depth was expected to affect the degree of clonotype sharing among donors. The small number of donors limited the genetic and exposure-history diversity represented. Even with the large sequencing depth, rarefaction of the sorted-subset datasets indicated that sequencing was incomplete. Approximately 5% of naive CD4, 3% to 3.5% of naive CD8, about 2.1% of memory CD4, and more than 0.35% of memory CD8 clonotypes were shared across several donors. Naive subsets generally had larger estimated clonotype richness than memory subsets did.

This receptor was obtained from a woman in her thirties in good health. Material: naive CD4+ T cells sorted from blood. The intended sense of this specimen's cell subset or site label: CD45RA+ positively selected.

The CDR3 reads as follows: CASSIVQGNYTF. Here is the DNA: TGCGCCAGCAGCATCGTCCAGGGAAACTACACCTTC. The chain was built from TRBV5-1 and TRBJ1-2; perhaps TRBD1 is the D gene, with 5 bases matching. Trimming at the junction amounts to 4 bases on V and 10 bases on J, and the germline ends lie 14 bases apart. The CDR3 has 12 amino acids, counting the end cysteine and phenylalanine. Only CDR3 DNA remains: 36 bases, in frame from the first base. Sequences SGHRS (CDR1) and YFSETQ (CDR2) are obtained from the germline V gene.